Only a few counts were recorded for the clone carrying this T cell receptor (beta chain). Its target is not known. By 5'RACE template switching, TCR cDNA was produced, with a universal primer site and UMIs added in the process. Each CDR3 protein gets one entry after TCRdb re-called the 5' RACE reads with MiXCR. The profile covers around 500,000 distinct CDR3 sequences, with just over 20% appearing a single time and around 17% taken by the ten largest. V gave up 7 bases and J gave up 0 bases, with 10 bases separating them. Germline V gene lookup returns CDR1 SQVTM and CDR2 ANQGSEA. The CDR3 is 13 residues long. The data were taken from a study of T cells after yellow fever vaccination. Study-level results: Relatively few clonotypes were ones that appeared in both CD4 and CD8 compartments.

This clonotype was sampled from a young man who received the YFV17D yellow fever vaccine. The material was PBMCs, obtained about 20 days after the first yellow fever vaccination. The rearrangement joins TRBV29-1 to TRBJ2-1; D uncertain. This CDR3 reads CSGYISSYNEQFF. The CDR3 DNA reads TGCAGCGGCTACATTAGCTCCTACAATGAGCAGTTCTTC.